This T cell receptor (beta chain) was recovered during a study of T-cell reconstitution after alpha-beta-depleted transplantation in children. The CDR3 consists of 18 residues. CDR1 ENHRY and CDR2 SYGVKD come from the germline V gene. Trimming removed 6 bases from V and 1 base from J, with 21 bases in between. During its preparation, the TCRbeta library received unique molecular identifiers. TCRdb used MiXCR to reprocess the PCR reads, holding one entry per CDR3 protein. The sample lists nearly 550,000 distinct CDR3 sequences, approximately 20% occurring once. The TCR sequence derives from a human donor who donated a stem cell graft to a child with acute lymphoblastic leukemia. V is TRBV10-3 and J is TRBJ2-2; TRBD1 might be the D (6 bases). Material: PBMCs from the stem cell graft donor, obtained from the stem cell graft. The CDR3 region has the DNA TGTGCCATCAGCGCGACCTTATCCGGGACAATGAACACCGGGGAGCTGTTTTTT. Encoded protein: CAISATLSGTMNTGELFF.